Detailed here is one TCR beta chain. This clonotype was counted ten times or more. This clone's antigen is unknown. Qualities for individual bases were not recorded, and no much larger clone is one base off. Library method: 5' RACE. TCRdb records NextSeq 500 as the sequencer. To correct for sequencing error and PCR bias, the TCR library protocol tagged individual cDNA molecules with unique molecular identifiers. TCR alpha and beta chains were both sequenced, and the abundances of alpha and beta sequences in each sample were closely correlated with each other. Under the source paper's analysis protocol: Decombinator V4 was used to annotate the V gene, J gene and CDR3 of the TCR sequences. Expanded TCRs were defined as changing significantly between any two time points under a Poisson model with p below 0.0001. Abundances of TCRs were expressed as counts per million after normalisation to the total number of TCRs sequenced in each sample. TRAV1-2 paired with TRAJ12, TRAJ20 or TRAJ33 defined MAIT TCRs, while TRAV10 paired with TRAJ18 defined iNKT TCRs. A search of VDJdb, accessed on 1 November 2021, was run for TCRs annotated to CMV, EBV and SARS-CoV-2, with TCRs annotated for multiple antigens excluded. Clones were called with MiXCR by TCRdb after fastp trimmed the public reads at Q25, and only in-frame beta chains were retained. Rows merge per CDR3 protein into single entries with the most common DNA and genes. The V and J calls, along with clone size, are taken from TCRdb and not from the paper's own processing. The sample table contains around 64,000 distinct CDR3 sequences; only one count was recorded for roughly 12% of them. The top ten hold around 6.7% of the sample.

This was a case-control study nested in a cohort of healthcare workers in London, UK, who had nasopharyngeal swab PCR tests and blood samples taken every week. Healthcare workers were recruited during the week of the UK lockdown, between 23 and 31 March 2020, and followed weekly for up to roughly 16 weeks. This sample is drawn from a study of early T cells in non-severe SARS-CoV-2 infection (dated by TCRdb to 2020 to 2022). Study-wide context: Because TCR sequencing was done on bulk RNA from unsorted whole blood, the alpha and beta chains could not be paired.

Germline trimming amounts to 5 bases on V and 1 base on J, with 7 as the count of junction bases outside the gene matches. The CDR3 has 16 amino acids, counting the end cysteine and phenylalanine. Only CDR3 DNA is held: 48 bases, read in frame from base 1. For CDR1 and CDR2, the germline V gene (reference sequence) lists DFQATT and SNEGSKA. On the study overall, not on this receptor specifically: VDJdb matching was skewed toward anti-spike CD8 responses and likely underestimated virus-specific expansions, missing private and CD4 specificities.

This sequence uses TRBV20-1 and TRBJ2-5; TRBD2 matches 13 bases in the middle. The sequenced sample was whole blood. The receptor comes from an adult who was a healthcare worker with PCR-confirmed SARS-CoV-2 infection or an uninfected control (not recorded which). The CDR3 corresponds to CSALSRLAGGQETQYF. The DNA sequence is TGCAGTGCTCTGAGTCGACTAGCGGGGGGCCAAGAGACCCAGTACTTC.